One sample yielded the 15 T cell receptor beta chains listed below, sequenced in a study of early T cells in non-severe SARS-CoV-2 infection. TCRdb reprocessed the 5' RACE reads with MiXCR, giving one entry per CDR3 protein. The sample contains tens of thousands of distinct CDR3 sequences, approximately 12% of which appear only once. Input material: whole blood. The origin of the receptors is an adult who was a healthcare worker with PCR-confirmed SARS-CoV-2 infection or an uninfected control (not recorded which).

In its sample, this clonotype was seen a few times. The V gene is TRBV11-3, the J gene TRBJ2-3; 8 positions match TRBD1. The CDR3 covers 12 residues. V lost 5 bases, J lost 8 bases, and 3 bases stayed unmatched. The V gene's germline CDR1 is SGHNT and CDR2 YENEEA. CDR3 loop: CASSPGQGTQYF. CDR3 in DNA: TGTGCCAGCAGCCCCGGACAGGGTACGCAGTATTTT. Full variable domain (outside the CDR3, taken from reference TRBV11-3 and TRBJ2-3): EAGVVQSPRYKIIEKKQPVAFWCNPISGHNTLYWYLQNLGQGPELLIRYENEEAVDDSQLPKDRFSAERLKGVDSTLKIQPAELGDSAVYLCASSPGQGTQYFGPGTRLTVL.

This clonotype was detected ten times or more. The V call is TRBV18, the J call TRBJ2-7; 8 bases map to TRBD1. J gave up 3 bases and V 5 bases, and 9 bases lay outside the gene matches. Germline lookup yields CDR1 KGHSH and CDR2 LQKENI. The CDR3 has 15 residues. The DNA for the CDR3 is TGTGCCAGCTCAGCAGGACAGGGACGTGACTACGAGCAGTACTTC. This codes for CASSAGQGRDYEQYF. The full variable domain, with the rest looked up from reference TRBV18 and TRBJ2-7, is NAGVMQNPRHLVRRRGQEARLRCSPMKGHSHVYWYRQLPEEGLKFMVYLQKENIIDESGMPKERFSAEFPKEGPSILRIQQVVRGDSAAYFCASSAGQGRDYEQYFGPGTRLTVT.

This clonotype was found many times. The gene calls are TRBV29-1 and TRBJ2-3, with D uncertain. Trimming took 5 bases from V and 0 from J, leaving 9 bases between them. From germline, CDR1 is SQVTM and CDR2 ANQGSEA. This CDR3 has 13 residues. Written as DNA, the CDR3 is TGCAGCGTTATCCCTCCTAGCACAGATACGCAGTATTTT. Residues: CSVIPPSTDTQYF.

The chain uses TRBV12-3 or TRBV12-4 and TRBJ2-3; no firm D call. The CDR3 runs 12 residues. The germline V and J ends were trimmed by 5 bases and 4 bases, with 7 bases remaining between them. The CDR3 here is CASSQDPDTQYF. CDR3 bases: TGTGCCAGCAGTCAGGACCCAGATACGCAGTATTTT.

This clonotype has more than one count but fewer than ten. The chain recombines TRBV19 with TRBJ2-5; D ambiguous. With 9 bases removed from V and 4 bases from J, the gap between germline ends came to 12 bases. Germline-derived CDR1 and CDR2 are LNHDA and SQIVND (reference sequence). This CDR3 has 12 amino acids. CDR3 residues: CASRAAGETQYF. CDR3 nucleotides: TGTGCCAGCCGGGCCGCCGGAGAGACCCAGTACTTC.

This chain joins TRBV6-6 and TRBJ1-1; D gene uncertain. Trimming took off 6 bases at V and 2 bases at J, with 16 bases between the two ends. This CDR3 spans 15 amino acids. Germline loops: CDR1 MNHNY, CDR2 SVGAGI (reference sequence). CDR3 in DNA: TGTGCCAGCAGCCACGCCCAGGCCAGAAACACTGAAGCTTTCTTT. As protein: CASSHAQARNTEAFF.

The DNA for the CDR3 is TGCGCCAGCAGCACCCACTCGGCTTCGCCGTCGTTTTTT. This gives the protein CASSTHSASPSFF. The chain links TRBV5-1 to TRBJ1-4; D is ambiguous. The V end lost 4 bases, the J end lost 16 bases, and 20 bases lay between the germline ends. The germline CDR1 and CDR2 sequences are SGHRS and YFSETQ. The CDR3 totals 13 residues. The complete variable domain, with remaining parts taken from reference TRBV5-1 and TRBJ1-4, reads KAGVTQTPRYLIKTRGQQVTLSCSPISGHRSVSWYQQTPGQGLQFLFEYFSETQRNKGNFPGRFSGRQFSNSRSEMNVSTLELGDSALYLCASSTHSASPSFFGSGTQLSVL.

This clonotype occurred many times. This sequence joins TRBV3-1 and TRBJ2-3, with a weak D call TRBD2 (5 bases). V was shortened by 2 bases and J by 6 bases, with 6 bases between the two germline ends. This CDR3 region has 12 residues. Germline V gene lookup returns CDR1 LGHDT and CDR2 YNNKEL (reference sequence). DNA of the CDR3: TGTGCCAGCAGCCAAAGGACTGATACGCAGTATTTT. This translates into CASSQRTDTQYF.

This clonotype has a handful of counts. This sequence joins TRBV7-2 and TRBJ2-5, with TRBD1 identical over 7 bases. Germline V gene sequence: CDR1 SGHTA, CDR2 FQGNSA. The CDR3 totals 15 residues. V trimming: 5 bases; J trimming: 0 bases; junction bases outside the gene matches: 6. CDR3 nucleotide sequence: TGTGCCAGCAGCCGAGGACAGGCGCACCAAGAGACCCAGTACTTC. This gives the protein CASSRGQAHQETQYF.

The genes are TRBV19 and TRBJ1-2; D call uncertain. This CDR3 is 14 amino acids long. Germline CDR1 is LNHDA and CDR2 is SQIVND (reference sequence). V was pared by 7 bases and J by 1 base, with 13 bases between. CDR3 region: CASTMGALNYGYTF. For the CDR3, the DNA is TGTGCCAGTACCATGGGCGCCCTTAACTATGGCTACACCTTC.

This clonotype was seen at least ten times. The chain joins TRBV7-2 to TRBJ2-5; 10 positions agree with TRBD1. The V gene end was trimmed by 5 bases and the J gene end by 5 bases; junction bases not matched to a gene: 5. The V gene's germline CDR1 is SGHTA and CDR2 FQGNSA. The CDR3 loop spans 14 amino acids. CDR3: CASSPTGGHETQYF. DNA of the CDR3: TGTGCCAGCAGCCCGACAGGGGGCCACGAGACCCAGTACTTC.

This clonotype occurred many times. V and J are TRBV29-1 and TRBJ2-1; 12 nucleotides agree with TRBD1. J lost 4 bases, V lost 3 bases, and 7 bases had no gene match. Per the germline V gene, CDR1 is SQVTM and CDR2 is ANQGSEA. The CDR3 has 16 residues. The DNA for the CDR3 is TGCAGCGTTGATCAACCGGGACAGGGGGCGTACAATGAGCAGTTCTTC. It specifies CSVDQPGQGAYNEQFF.

This clonotype was recorded at least ten times. The chain employs TRBV29-1 and TRBJ2-5, with D hard to call. The germline CDR1 and CDR2 sequences are SQVTM and ANQGSEA. The CDR3 has 11 residues. V was shortened by 7 bases and J by 5 bases, with 11 bases between the two germline ends. Written as DNA, the CDR3 is TGCAGCGCCGTCCGGTACGAGACCCAGTACTTC. Amino acid sequence: CSAVRYETQYF.

This clonotype was found many times. The rearrangement joins TRBV30 to TRBJ1-1; the D is unclear. CDR1 and CDR2 from the germline V gene are GTSNPN and SVGIG (reference sequence). This CDR3 has 13 amino acids. Trimming took 1 base from V and 3 from J, leaving 9 bases between them. The CDR3 here is CAWSAMGDTEAFF. The CDR3 DNA reads as TGTGCCTGGAGTGCGATGGGTGACACTGAAGCTTTCTTT.

This clonotype occurred a few times. This chain links TRBV6-1 with TRBJ1-5; D is uncertain. Germline assignment: CDR1 MNHNS and CDR2 SASEGT. The CDR3 is 16 amino acids. V was trimmed by 8 bases and J by 2 bases, leaving 19 bases between them. This CDR3 reads CASLINWGGGNQPQHF. The CDR3 DNA reads TGTGCCAGCCTAATCAATTGGGGAGGCGGCAATCAGCCCCAGCATTTT.